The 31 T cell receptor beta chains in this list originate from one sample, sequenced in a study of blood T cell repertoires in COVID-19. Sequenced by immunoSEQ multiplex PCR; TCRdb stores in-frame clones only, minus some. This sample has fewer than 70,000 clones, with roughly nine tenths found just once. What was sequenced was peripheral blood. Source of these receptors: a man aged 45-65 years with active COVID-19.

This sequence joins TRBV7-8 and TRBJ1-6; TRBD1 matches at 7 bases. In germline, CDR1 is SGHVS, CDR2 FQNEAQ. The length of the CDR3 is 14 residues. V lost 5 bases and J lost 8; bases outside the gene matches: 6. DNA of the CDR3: TGTGCCAGCAGCGTGGGACAGTGGGATTCACCCCTCCACTTT. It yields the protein CASSVGQWDSPLHF.

In DNA, the CDR3 is TGTGCCAGCAGTTACGGGCAAATTGAAGCTTTCTTT. It is translated as CASSYGQIEAFF. V usage is TRBV6-6 and J usage is TRBJ1-1; D is unclear. The CDR3 contains 12 residues. CDR1 is MNHNY and CDR2 is SVGAGI in the germline V gene (reference sequence). V was clipped by 2 bases and J by 7 bases, with 8 bases between them.

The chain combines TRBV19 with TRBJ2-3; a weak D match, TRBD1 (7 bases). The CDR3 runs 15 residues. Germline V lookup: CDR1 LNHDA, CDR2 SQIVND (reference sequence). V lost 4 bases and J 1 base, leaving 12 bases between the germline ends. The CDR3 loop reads CASSSRGDGTDTQYF. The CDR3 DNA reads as TGTGCCAGTAGTAGCAGGGGGGACGGCACAGATACGCAGTATTTT.

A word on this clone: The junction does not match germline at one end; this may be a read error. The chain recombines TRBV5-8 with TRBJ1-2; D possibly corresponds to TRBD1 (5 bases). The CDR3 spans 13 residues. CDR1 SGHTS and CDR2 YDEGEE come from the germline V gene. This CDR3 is CASSLGRADGYTF. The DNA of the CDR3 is TGTGCCAGCAGTTTGGGCAGGGCGGATGGCTACACCTTC.

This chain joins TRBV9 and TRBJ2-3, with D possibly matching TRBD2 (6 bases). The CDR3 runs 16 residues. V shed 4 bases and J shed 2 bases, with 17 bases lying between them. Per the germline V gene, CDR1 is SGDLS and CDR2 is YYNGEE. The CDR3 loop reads CASSRNSGHNTDTQYF. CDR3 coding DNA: TGTGCCAGCAGCCGTAATAGCGGCCATAACACAGATACGCAGTATTTT.

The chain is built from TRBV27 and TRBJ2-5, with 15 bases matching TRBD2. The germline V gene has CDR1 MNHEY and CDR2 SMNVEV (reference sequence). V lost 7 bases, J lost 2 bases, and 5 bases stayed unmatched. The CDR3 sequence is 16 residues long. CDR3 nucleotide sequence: TGTGCCAGCACCGGGACTAGCGGGGGGTCTCAAGAGACCCAGTACTTC. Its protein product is CASTGTSGGSQETQYF.

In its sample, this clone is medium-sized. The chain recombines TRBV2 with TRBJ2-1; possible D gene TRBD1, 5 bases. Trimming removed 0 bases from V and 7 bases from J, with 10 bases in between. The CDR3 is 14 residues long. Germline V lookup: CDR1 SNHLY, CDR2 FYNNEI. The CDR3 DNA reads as TGTGCCAGCAGTGAAGCGCTTCAGGGAAATGAGCAGTTCTTC. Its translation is CASSEALQGNEQFF.

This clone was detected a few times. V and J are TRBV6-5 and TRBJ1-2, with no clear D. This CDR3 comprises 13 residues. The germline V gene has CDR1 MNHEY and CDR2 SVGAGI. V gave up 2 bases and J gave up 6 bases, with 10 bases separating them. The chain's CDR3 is CASSYLGVDGYTF. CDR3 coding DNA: TGTGCCAGCAGTTACCTGGGAGTGGATGGCTACACCTTC.

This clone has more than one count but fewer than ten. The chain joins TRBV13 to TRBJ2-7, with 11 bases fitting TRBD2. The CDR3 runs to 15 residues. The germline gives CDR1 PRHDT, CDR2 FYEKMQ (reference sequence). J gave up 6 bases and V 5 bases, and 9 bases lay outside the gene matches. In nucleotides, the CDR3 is TGTGCCAGCAGCAATAGCGGGGGGGCCGTCTCCGAGCAGTACTTC. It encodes CASSNSGGAVSEQYF.

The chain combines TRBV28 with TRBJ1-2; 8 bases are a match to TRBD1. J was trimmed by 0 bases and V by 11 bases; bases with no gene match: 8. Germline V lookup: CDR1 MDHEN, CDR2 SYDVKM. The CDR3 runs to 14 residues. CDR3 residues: CACSSTGANYGYTF. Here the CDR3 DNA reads TGTGCCTGTTCATCGACAGGGGCTAACTATGGCTACACCTTC.

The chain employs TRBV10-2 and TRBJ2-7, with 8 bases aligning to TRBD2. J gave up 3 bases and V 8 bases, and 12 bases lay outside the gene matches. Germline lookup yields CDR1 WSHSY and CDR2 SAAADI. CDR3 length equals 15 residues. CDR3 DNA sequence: TGCGCCAGCCGACCGGGGCGGGGGGTTCTCTACGAGCAGTACTTC. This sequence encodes CASRPGRGVLYEQYF.

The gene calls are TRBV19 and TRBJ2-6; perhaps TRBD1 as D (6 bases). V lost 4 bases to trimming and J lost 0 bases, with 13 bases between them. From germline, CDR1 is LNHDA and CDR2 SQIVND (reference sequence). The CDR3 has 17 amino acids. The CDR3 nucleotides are TGTGCCAGTAGTACCCTGACAGGAACCTCTGGGGCCAACGTCCTGACTTTC. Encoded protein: CASSTLTGTSGANVLTF.

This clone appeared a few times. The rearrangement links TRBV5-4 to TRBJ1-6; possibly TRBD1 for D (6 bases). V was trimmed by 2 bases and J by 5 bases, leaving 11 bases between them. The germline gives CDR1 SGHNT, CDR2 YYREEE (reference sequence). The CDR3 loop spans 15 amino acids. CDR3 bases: TGTGCCAGCAGCTTCCAGGACAGAGATAATTCACCCCTCCACTTT. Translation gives CASSFQDRDNSPLHF. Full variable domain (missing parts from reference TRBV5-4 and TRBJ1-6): ETGVTQSPTHLIKTRGQQVTLRCSSQSGHNTVSWYQQALGQGPQFIFQYYREEENGRGNFPPRFSGLQFPNYSSELNVNALELDDSALYLCASSFQDRDNSPLHFGNGTRLTVT.

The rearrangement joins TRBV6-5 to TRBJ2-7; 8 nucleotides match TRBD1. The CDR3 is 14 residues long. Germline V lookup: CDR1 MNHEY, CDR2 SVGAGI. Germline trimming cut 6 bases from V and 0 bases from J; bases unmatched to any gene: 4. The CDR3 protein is CASSVDRGSYEQYF. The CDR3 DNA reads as TGTGCCAGCAGCGTCGACAGGGGCTCCTACGAGCAGTACTTC.

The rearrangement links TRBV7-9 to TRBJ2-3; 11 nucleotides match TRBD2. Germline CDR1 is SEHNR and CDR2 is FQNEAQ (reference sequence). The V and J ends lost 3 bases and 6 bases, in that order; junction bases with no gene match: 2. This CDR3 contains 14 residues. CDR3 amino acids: CASSFSGGADTQYF. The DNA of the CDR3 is TGTGCCAGCAGCTTTAGCGGGGGGGCCGATACGCAGTATTTT.

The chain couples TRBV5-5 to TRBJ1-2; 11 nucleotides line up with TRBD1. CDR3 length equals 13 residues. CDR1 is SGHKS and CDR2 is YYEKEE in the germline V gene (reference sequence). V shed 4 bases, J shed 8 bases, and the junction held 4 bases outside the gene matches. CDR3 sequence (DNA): TGTGCCAGCAGCACCGGGACAGGGGGAGGCTACACCTTC. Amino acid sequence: CASSTGTGGGYTF. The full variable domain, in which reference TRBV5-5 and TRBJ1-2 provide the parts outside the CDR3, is DAGVTQSPTHLIKTRGQQVTLRCSPISGHKSVSWYQQVLGQGPQFIFQYYEKEERGRGNFPDRFSARQFPNYSSELNVNALLLGDSALYLCASSTGTGGGYTFGSGTRLTVV.

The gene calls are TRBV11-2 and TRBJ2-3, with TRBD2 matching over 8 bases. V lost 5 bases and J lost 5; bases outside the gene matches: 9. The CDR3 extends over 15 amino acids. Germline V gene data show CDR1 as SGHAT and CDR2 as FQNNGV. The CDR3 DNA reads TGTGCCAGCAGCGGAGGCCGGGGGGGCCGAGATACGCAGTATTTT. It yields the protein CASSGGRGGRDTQYF.

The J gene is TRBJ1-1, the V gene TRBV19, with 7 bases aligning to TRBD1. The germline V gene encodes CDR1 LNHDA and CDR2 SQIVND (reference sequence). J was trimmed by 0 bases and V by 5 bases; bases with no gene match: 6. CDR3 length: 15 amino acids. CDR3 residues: CASSAEQGLNTEAFF. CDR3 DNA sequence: TGTGCCAGTAGTGCAGAACAGGGGCTGAACACTGAAGCTTTCTTT.

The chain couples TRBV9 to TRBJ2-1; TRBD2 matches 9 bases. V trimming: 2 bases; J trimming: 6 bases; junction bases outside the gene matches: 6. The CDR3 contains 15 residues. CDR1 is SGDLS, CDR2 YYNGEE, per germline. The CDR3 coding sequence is TGTGCCAGCAGCGTCGCGGGGGGGCATGGCAATGAGCAGTTCTTC. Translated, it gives CASSVAGGHGNEQFF. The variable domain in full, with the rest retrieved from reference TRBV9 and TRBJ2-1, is DSGVTQTPKHLITATGQRVTLRCSPRSGDLSVYWYQQSLDQGLQFLIQYYNGEERAKGNILERFSAQQFPDLHSELNLSSLELGDSALYFCASSVAGGHGNEQFFGPGTRLTVL.

The chain's CDR3 is CASSPGQGNEQFF. CDR3 sequence (DNA): TGTGCCAGCAGTCCGGGACAGGGTAATGAGCAGTTCTTC. V gene TRBV6-6 combines with J gene TRBJ2-1, with TRBD1 identical over 9 bases. V lost 5 bases and J lost 7; bases outside the gene matches: 3. There are 13 residues in the CDR3. The germline V gene has CDR1 MNHNY and CDR2 SVGAGI (reference sequence).

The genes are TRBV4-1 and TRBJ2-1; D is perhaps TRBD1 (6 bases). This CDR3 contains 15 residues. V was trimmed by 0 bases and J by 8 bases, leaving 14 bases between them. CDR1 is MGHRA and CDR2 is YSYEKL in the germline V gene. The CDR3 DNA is TGCGCCAGCAGCCAAGAATTGGGGACATGGGATGAGCAGTTCTTC. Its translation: CASSQELGTWDEQFF.

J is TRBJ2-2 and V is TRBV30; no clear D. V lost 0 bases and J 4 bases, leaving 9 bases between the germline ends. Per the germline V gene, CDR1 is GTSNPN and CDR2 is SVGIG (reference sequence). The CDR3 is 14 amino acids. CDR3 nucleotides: TGTGCCTGGAGTGTGTCAGTAAGCACCGGGGAGCTGTTTTTT. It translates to CAWSVSVSTGELFF.

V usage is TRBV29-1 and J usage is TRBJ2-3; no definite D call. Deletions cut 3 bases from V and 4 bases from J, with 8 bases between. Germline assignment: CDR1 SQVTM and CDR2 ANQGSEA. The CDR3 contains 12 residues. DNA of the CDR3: TGCAGCGTTGAGTCAGGTCCAGATACGCAGTATTTT. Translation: CSVESGPDTQYF.

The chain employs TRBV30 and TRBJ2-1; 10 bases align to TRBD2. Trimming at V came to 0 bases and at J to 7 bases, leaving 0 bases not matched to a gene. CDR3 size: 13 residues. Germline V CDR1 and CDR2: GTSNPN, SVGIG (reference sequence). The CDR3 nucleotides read TGTGCCTGGAGTGTACTAGCGGGGAATGAGCAGTTCTTC. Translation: CAWSVLAGNEQFF. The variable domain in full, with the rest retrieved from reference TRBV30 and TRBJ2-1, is SQTIHQWPATLVQPVGSPLSLECTVEGTSNPNLYWYRQAAGRGLQLLFYSVGIGQISSEVPQNLSASRPQDRQFILSSKKLLLSDSGFYLCAWSVLAGNEQFFGPGTRLTVL.

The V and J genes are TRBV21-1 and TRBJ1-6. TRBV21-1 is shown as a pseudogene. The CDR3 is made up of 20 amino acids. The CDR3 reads CASSKGGGRGAAPYNSPLHF. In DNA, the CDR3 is TGTGCCAGCAGCAAAGGGGGGGGCAGGGGTGCTGCTCCCTATAATTCACCCCTCCACTTT.

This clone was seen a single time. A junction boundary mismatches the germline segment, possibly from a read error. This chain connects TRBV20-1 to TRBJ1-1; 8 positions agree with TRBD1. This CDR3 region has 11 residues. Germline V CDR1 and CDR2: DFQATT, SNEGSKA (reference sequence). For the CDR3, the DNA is TGCAGTGCTACACGGGACAGGTGGATGAACTTT. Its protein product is CSATRDRWMNF.

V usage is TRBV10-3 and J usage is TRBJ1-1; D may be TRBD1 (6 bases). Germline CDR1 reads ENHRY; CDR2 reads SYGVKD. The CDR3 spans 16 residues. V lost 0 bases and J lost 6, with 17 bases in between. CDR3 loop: CAISESTKQGRSEAFF. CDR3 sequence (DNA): TGTGCCATCAGTGAGTCGACGAAGCAGGGGCGATCTGAAGCTTTCTTT.

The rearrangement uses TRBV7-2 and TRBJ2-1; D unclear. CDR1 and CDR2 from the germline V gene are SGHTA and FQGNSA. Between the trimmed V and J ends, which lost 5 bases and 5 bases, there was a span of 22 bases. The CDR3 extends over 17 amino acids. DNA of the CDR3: TGTGCCAGCAGCCCGGCGGTGGGTAGTCCCTCTGACAATGAGCAGTTCTTC. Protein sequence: CASSPAVGSPSDNEQFF. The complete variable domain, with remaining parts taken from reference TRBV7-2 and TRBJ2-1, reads GAGVSQSPSNKVTEKGKDVELRCDPISGHTALYWYRQSLGQGLEFLIYFQGNSAPDKSGLPSDRFSAERTGGSVSTLTIQRTQQEDSAVYLCASSPAVGSPSDNEQFFGPGTRLTVL.

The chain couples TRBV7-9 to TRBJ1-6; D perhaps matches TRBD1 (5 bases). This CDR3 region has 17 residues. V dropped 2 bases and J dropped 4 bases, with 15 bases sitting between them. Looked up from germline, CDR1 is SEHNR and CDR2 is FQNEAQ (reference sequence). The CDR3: CASSLRTGHPYNSPLHF. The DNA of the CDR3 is TGTGCCAGCAGCTTACGTACCGGACACCCATATAATTCACCCCTCCACTTT.

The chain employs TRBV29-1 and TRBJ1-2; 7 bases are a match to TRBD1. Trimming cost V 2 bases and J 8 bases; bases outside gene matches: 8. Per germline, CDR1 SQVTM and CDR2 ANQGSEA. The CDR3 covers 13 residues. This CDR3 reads CSVENTGVGGYTF. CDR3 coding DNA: TGCAGCGTTGAAAACACAGGGGTAGGGGGCTACACCTTC.

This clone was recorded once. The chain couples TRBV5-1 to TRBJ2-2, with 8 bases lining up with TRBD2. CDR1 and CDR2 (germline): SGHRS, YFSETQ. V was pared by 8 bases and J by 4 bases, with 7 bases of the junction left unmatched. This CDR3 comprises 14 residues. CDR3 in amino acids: CASSTGGPTGELFF. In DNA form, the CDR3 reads TGCGCCAGTTCGACGGGGGGGCCCACCGGGGAGCTGTTTTTT. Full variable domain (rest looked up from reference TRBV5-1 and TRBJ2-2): KAGVTQTPRYLIKTRGQQVTLSCSPISGHRSVSWYQQTPGQGLQFLFEYFSETQRNKGNFPGRFSGRQFSNSRSEMNVSTLELGDSALYLCASSTGGPTGELFFGEGSRLTVL.